The rows below give T cell receptor beta chains drawn from one sample of a study of shared clonotypes between healthy human individuals. Produced via immunoSEQ multiplex PCR; TCRdb's table is partial and in-frame only. The sample records about 820,000 clones, over 90% being singletons. Material for sequencing was naive CD8+ T cells sorted from blood. All receptors derive from a man between 25 and 39 years old in good health. Both conserved end residues are part of each CDR3. The D gene is left open where the match is weak. Only some rows state a clone size, as once, few, many or a class for expanded clones.

j_gene	v_gene	abundance	d_gene	CDR3nt	CDR3aa
TRBJ1-5	TRBV9	NA	TRBD1	TGTGCCAGCAGCGCCTCATTAACGGGACAGGGCCAATATAGCAATCAGCCCCAGCATTTT	CASSASLTGQGQYSNQPQHF
TRBJ1-2	TRBV18	few	NA	TGTGCCAGCTCAGCGGACAGTCCCTATGGCTACACCTTC	CASSADSPYGYTF
TRBJ2-7	TRBV7-9	NA	NA	TGTGCCAGCAGCTTAGTTCAGGGGTTATTTGACGAGCAGTACTTC	CASSLVQGLFDEQYF
TRBJ2-7	TRBV27	NA	NA	TGTGCCAGCACCTCAGCCAATAGGGAGCAGTACTTC	CASTSANREQYF
TRBJ2-1	TRBV29-1	NA	TRBD1	TGCAGCGTTGAGGGACAGGGTATTTTTTCCTACAATGAGCAGTTCTTC	CSVEGQGIFSYNEQFF
TRBJ2-7	TRBV28	NA	TRBD2	TGTGCCAGCAGTTTGCTAGCGGAGCTCTCCTACGAGCAGTACTTC	CASSLLAELSYEQYF
TRBJ1-3	TRBV19	NA	TRBD1	TGTGCCAGTAGTGCCGGGACAGGGATTTTCACCATATATTTT	CASSAGTGIFTIYF
TRBJ2-1	TRBV13	NA	TRBD1	TGTGCCAGCAGCTTAGTTGACAGGGGCTGGGATGAGCAGTTCTTC	CASSLVDRGWDEQFF
TRBJ1-4	TRBV29-1	NA	NA	TGCAGCGTTGAAGATAAGATCTGGGGTAATGAAAAACTGTTTTTT	CSVEDKIWGNEKLFF
TRBJ2-1	TRBV27	NA	NA	TGTGCCAGCAGAATCGGACAAACCATCTCCTACAATGAGCAGTTCTTC	CASRIGQTISYNEQFF
TRBJ2-7	TRBV5-4	NA	NA	TGTGCCAGCAGCTTGCGTGAAGCCTACGAGCAGTACTTC	CASSLREAYEQYF
TRBJ1-2	TRBV4-1	few	NA	TGCGCCAGCAGCCAGGGAGGGGATAACTATGGCTACACCTTC	CASSQGGDNYGYTF
TRBJ1-5	TRBV27	once	NA	TGTGCCAGCAGTCTCTTAATTGGGGGCAATCAGCCCCAGCATTTT	CASSLLIGGNQPQHF
TRBJ2-1	TRBV13	NA	NA	TGTGCCAGCAGCTTAGGGGGCAGGGTCAATGAGCAGTTCTTC	CASSLGGRVNEQFF
TRBJ2-7	TRBV6-1	NA	TRBD1	TGTGCCAGCAGTGGGCCGGGACAGGGGCAATACTACGAGCAGTACTTC	CASSGPGQGQYYEQYF
TRBJ2-3	TRBV5-1	NA	TRBD1	TGCGCCAGCAGCTCGGGACAGTCCACAGATACGCAGTATTTT	CASSSGQSTDTQYF
TRBJ2-7	TRBV6-5	NA	NA	TGTGCCAGCAGTTACTCAGGGGGGGGCGAGCAGTACTTC	CASSYSGGGEQYF
TRBJ2-4	TRBV6-1	NA	NA	TGTGCCAGCAGTGAAGGGCTGGAGGACACTCCAGCCAAAAACATTCAGTACTTC	CASSEGLEDTPAKNIQYF